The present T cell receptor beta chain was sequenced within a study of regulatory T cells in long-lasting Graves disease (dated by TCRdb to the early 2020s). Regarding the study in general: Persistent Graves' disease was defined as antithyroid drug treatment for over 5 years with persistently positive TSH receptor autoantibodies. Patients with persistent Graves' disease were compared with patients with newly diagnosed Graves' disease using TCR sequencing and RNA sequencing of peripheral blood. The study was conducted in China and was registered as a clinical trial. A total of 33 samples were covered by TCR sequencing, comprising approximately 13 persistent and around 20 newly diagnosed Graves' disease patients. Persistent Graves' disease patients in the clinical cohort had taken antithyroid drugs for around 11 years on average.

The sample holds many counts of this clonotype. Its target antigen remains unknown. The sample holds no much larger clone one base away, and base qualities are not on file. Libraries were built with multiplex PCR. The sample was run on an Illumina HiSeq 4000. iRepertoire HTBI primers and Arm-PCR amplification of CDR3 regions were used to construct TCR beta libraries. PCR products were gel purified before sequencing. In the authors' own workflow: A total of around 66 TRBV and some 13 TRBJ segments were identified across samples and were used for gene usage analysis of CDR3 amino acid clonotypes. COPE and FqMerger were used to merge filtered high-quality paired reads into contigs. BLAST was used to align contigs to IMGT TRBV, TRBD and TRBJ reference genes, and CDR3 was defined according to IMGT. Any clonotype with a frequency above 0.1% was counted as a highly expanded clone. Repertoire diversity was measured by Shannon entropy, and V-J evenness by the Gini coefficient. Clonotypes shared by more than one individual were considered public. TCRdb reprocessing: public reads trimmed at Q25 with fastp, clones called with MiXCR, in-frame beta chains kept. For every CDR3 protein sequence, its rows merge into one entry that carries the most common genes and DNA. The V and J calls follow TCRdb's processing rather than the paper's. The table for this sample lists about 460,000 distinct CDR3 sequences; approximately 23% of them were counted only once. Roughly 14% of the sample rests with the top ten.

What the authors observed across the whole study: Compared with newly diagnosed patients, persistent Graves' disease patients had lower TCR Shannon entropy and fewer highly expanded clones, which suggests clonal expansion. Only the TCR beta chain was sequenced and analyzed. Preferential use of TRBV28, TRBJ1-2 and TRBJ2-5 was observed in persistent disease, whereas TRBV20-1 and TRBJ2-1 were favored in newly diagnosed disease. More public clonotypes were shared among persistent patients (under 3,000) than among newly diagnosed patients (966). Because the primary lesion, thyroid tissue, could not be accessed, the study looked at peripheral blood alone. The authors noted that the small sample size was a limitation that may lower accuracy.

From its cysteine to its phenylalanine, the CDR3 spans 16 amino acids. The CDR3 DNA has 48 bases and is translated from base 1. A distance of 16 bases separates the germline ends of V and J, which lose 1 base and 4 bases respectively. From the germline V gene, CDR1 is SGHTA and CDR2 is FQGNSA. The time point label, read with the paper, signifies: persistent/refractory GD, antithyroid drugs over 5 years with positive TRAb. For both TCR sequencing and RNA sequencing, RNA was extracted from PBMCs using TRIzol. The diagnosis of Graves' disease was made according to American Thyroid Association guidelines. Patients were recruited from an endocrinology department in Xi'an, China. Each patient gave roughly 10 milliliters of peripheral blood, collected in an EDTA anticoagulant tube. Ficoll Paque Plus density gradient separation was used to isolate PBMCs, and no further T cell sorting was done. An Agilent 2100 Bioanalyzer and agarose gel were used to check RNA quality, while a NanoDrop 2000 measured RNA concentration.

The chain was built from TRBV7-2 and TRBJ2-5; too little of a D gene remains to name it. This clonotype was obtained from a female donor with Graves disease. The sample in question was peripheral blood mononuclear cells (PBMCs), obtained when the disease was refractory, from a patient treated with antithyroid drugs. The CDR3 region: CASSLEVRTMGETQYF. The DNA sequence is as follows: TGTGCCAGCAGCTTAGAGGTCAGAACGATGGGAGAGACCCAGTACTTC.